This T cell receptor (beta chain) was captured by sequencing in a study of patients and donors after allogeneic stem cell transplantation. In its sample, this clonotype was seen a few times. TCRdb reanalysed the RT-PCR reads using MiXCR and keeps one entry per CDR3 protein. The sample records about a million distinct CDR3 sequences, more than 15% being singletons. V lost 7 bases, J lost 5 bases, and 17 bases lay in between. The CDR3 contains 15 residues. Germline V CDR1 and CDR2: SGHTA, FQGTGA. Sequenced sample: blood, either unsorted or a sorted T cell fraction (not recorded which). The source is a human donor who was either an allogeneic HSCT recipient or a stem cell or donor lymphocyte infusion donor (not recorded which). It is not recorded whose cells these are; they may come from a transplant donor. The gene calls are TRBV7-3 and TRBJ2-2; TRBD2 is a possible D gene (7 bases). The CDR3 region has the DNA TGTGCCAGCACCCCGGGGGCGGGAGAGACCGGGGAGCTGTTTTTT. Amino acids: CASTPGAGETGELFF.